The T cell receptor beta chain under discussion was sequenced for a study of T cell responses to AZD1222 COVID-19 vaccine. TCRdb's table, derived via immunoSEQ multiplex PCR, lists solely in-frame clones and lacks some. The table records some 24,000 clones, around 83% of them present only once. Germline CDR1 and CDR2: SEHNR and FQNEAQ (reference sequence). The CDR3 has 15 amino acids. V dropped 5 bases and J dropped 3; count of bases not matched to a gene: 9. As to this clone: No antigen is known for it.

Study-wide points: At baseline, just a handful of AZD1222 recipients tested seropositive. Repertoires were sampled only after the peak T cell response. Per reports, nearly half of all spike-specific TCRs target regions that are unmutated in variants.

This sequence was found in an adult who received the AZD1222 COVID-19 vaccine. The sample in question was peripheral blood, obtained 28 days after the second AZD1222 dose. The V call is TRBV7-9, the J call TRBJ2-7; 8 bases agree with TRBD1. CDR3 bases: TGTGCCAGCAGCGGGCCCGGGACAGGTCGCTACGAGCAGTACTTC. This encodes CASSGPGTGRYEQYF.